What follows are 15 T cell receptor beta chains derived from one specimen sequenced in a study of immune heterogeneity within non-small cell lung tumors. The authors used approximately 540 ng of bulk tumor genomic DNA per sample as template. Several biopsies per primary tumor were taken during surgery, spaced as far apart as possible. Undergoing curative surgery were patients whose non-small cell lung cancer was untreated and newly diagnosed. A multiplex PCR containing 32 V primers and 13 J primers was used to amplify TCR beta CDR3. From the multiplex PCR reads, TCRdb called clonotypes with MiXCR, one entry per CDR3 protein. The sample includes over 30,000 distinct CDR3 sequences, about 29% of them seen just once. Sequences were obtained from lung tumor tissue. These receptors were collected from a man between 40 and 49 years old with non-small cell lung cancer.

By share of the sample, this clonotype is medium-sized. This chain links TRBV30 with TRBJ1-2, with D possibly matching TRBD1 (5 bases). V lost 2 bases and J 4 bases, leaving 11 bases between the germline ends. Germline V gene data show CDR1 as GTSNPN and CDR2 as SVGIG (reference sequence). This CDR3 is 13 amino acids long. The CDR3, as DNA: TGTGCCTGGAGTAAAGGAAGGGGCTATGGCTACACCTTC. As protein: CAWSKGRGYGYTF.

This clonotype was recorded many times. CDR3 sequence (DNA): TGTGCCAGCAGTAGGGACATGGGCTATTCACCCCTCCACTTT. This translates into CASSRDMGYSPLHF. This chain joins TRBV2 and TRBJ1-6, with a weak D call TRBD1 (6 bases). There are 14 residues in the CDR3. Germline loops: CDR1 SNHLY, CDR2 FYNNEI. V lost 5 bases and J lost 8, with 13 bases in between.

In its sample, this clonotype was seen many times. The rearrangement joins TRBV7-3 to TRBJ1-6, with 10 bases lining up with TRBD1. This CDR3 spans 15 amino acids. J was trimmed by 7 bases and V by 5 bases; bases with no gene match: 5. Germline CDR1 SGHTA, CDR2 FQGTGA. CDR3 protein: CASSARDRGNSPLHF. The CDR3 DNA sequence: TGTGCCAGCAGCGCTCGGGACAGGGGAAATTCACCCCTCCACTTT.

A remark on this clonotype: This may arise from a read error, as a much more abundant clone is one base away. The chain links TRBV19 to TRBJ2-6; the match to TRBD2 covers 10 bases. Germline V CDR1 and CDR2: LNHDA, SQIVND (reference sequence). CDR3 size: 18 residues. CDR3 loop: CASRGSGRPSSGANVLSF. Written as DNA, the CDR3 is TGTGCCAGTAGAGGTAGCGGGAGGCCCAGCTCTGGGGCCAACGTCCTGAGTTTC.

In this sample, this clonotype turned up many times. This chain connects TRBV12-5 to TRBJ2-7; 8 nucleotides align to TRBD1. The CDR3 loop spans 14 amino acids. Germline loops: CDR1 LGHNT, CDR2 FRNRAP. J gave up 7 bases and V 6 bases, and 11 bases lay outside the gene matches. This chain's CDR3 is CASGPGQGPQEQYF. CDR3 in DNA: TGTGCTAGTGGACCCGGACAGGGCCCACAAGAGCAGTACTTC.

This clonotype has only a few counts. CDR3 loop: CSARGQAGDTQYF. In DNA form, the CDR3 reads TGCAGTGCTAGAGGACAGGCGGGAGATACGCAGTATTTT. The chain joins TRBV20-1 to TRBJ2-3; perhaps TRBD1 as D (6 bases). This CDR3 is built from 13 residues. Germline values: CDR1 DFQATT, CDR2 SNEGSKA (reference sequence). V gave up 1 base and J gave up 5 bases, with 10 bases separating them.

The sample holds a few counts of this clonotype. DNA of the CDR3: TGTGCCAGCAGTTTAAGGGGGAGCTCGGACACTGAAGCTTTCTTT. Protein sequence: CASSLRGSSDTEAFF. The rearrangement links TRBV12-3 or TRBV12-4 to TRBJ1-1; possibly TRBD1 for D (6 bases). The V end lost 2 bases, the J end lost 3 bases, and 13 bases lay between the germline ends. The CDR3 has 15 amino acids.

In its sample, this clonotype is medium-sized. This chain links TRBV27 with TRBJ1-4; D not resolved. Germline V gene lookup returns CDR1 MNHEY and CDR2 SMNVEV (reference sequence). This CDR3 is 13 amino acids long. The V and J ends lost 4 bases and 7 bases respectively, with 10 bases between them. The CDR3, as DNA: TGTGCCAGCAGTTCCCCCCGGGCTGAAAAACTGTTTTTT. Its translation: CASSSPRAEKLFF.

This clonotype has at least ten counts. This sequence joins TRBV19 and TRBJ2-7, with TRBD1 identical over 7 bases. Germline CDR1 is LNHDA and CDR2 is SQIVND (reference sequence). The J segment lost 9 bases and the V segment lost 5 bases, leaving 7 bases of the junction unmatched. CDR3 length: 12 amino acids. The CDR3 DNA is TGTGCCAGTAGTGCCGGACAGGCGGGGCAGTACTTC. Amino acid sequence: CASSAGQAGQYF.

The V and J genes are TRBV11-3 and TRBJ1-2; D is uncertain. This CDR3 has 15 residues. In germline, CDR1 is SGHNT, CDR2 YENEEA. Trimming took off 3 bases at V and 0 bases at J, with 11 bases between the two ends. The CDR3 is CASSLAGSPNYGYTF. The CDR3, as DNA: TGTGCCAGCAGCTTGGCCGGGTCCCCTAACTATGGCTACACCTTC.

With respect to this clonotype: With a much larger clone just one base away, this may be a read error. The chain links TRBV6-2 or TRBV6-3 to TRBJ2-3; possible D gene TRBD2, 6 bases. The CDR3 runs 18 residues. CDR1 and CDR2 (germline): MNHEY, SVGEGT. V was shortened by 5 bases and J by 2 bases, with 23 bases between the two germline ends. CDR3 sequence: CASSMASQIAALTDTQYF. CDR3 DNA sequence: TGTGCCAGCAGTATGGCGTCTCAGATAGCGGCTCTCACAGATACGCAGTATTTT.

V usage is TRBV12-3 or TRBV12-4 and J usage is TRBJ2-2; D might be TRBD2 (6 bases). The CDR3 loop spans 15 amino acids. Trimming stripped 6 bases from V and 6 bases from J, with 17 bases between. The CDR3 protein is CASRAGDLSSGELFF. The CDR3 nucleotides read TGTGCCAGCAGAGCTGGGGACTTGTCGTCCGGGGAGCTGTTTTTT.

There are many counts of this clonotype. J is TRBJ2-3 and V is TRBV30; tentatively, D is TRBD1 or TRBD2 (5 bases each). The CDR3 runs to 16 residues. Germline V lookup: CDR1 GTSNPN, CDR2 SVGIG (reference sequence). Deletions cut 0 bases from V and 0 bases from J, with 13 bases between. As DNA, the CDR3 is TGTGCCTGGAGTGTGGGGACCTTCCGTAGCACAGATACGCAGTATTTT. Encoded protein: CAWSVGTFRSTDTQYF.

This clonotype was observed many times. The DNA for the CDR3 is TGTGCCACGTCCCGGGACACGATCTACGAGCAGTACTTC. Translated, it gives CATSRDTIYEQYF. The chain carries TRBV2 and TRBJ2-7, with D possibly TRBD1 on 6 matching bases. The CDR3 contains 13 residues. The V and J ends lost 10 bases and 3 bases respectively, with 16 bases between them. Germline V gene data show CDR1 as SNHLY and CDR2 as FYNNEI.

This clonotype has more than one count but fewer than ten. The chain recombines TRBV28 with TRBJ2-6, with 8 bases lining up with TRBD1. This CDR3 comprises 17 residues. Germline values: CDR1 MDHEN, CDR2 SYDVKM. Trimming at V came to 4 bases and at J to 1 base, leaving 6 bases not matched to a gene. The CDR3 spells CASSSGGVWSGANVLTF. The CDR3 DNA sequence: TGTGCCAGCAGTTCAGGGGGCGTCTGGTCTGGGGCCAACGTCCTGACTTTC.